This TCR beta chain was sequenced during a study of T cell responses to AZD1222 COVID-19 vaccine. Study in general: Investigators merged groups given second doses at roughly 4 or roughly 12 weeks. Study-wide results and caveats: Donors were largely white British and mainly female; clonal diversity was possibly underestimated. Distributed over spike, vaccine-associated CD4 TCRs predominated at 160-218 and 743-854.

Comments on this clone: What it binds is unknown.

Only in-frame clones appear in the TCRdb table, and some are missing; sequencing was by immunoSEQ multiplex PCR. The sample carries more than 80,000 clones, roughly 90% recorded once. Germline lookup yields CDR1 SGHRS and CDR2 YFSETQ. V shed 4 bases, J shed 7 bases, and the junction held 14 bases outside the gene matches. The CDR3 loop spans 18 amino acids. This specimen was peripheral blood, taken on day 0 of AZD1222 vaccination. The rearrangement joins TRBV5-1 to TRBJ1-6; 10 positions agree with TRBD1. The origin of this receptor is an adult in good health. The CDR3 DNA follows: TGCGCCAGCAGCACATACGGACAGGGGGTGATGGGAAATTCACCCCTCCACTTT. This sequence encodes CASSTYGQGVMGNSPLHF. Using reference TRBV5-1 and TRBJ1-6 for the parts outside the CDR3, the full variable domain is KAGVTQTPRYLIKTRGQQVTLSCSPISGHRSVSWYQQTPGQGLQFLFEYFSETQRNKGNFPGRFSGRQFSNSRSEMNVSTLELGDSALYLCASSTYGQGVMGNSPLHFGNGTRLTVT.